The 4 T cell receptor beta chains in this list originate from one sample, sequenced in a study of T-cell memory formation after mild COVID-19. MiXCR was run by TCRdb on the 5' RACE reads, yielding one entry per CDR3 protein. Here the sample spans over 400,000 distinct CDR3 sequences, 20% to 30% being singletons. Input material: PBMCs or a T cell subset sorted from them (not recorded which). All receptors derive from an adult woman who had mild COVID-19 (a few samples of this study predate the infection). Cell type and time point are not known.

The gene calls are TRBV7-2 and TRBJ2-1; no clear D. Germline V gene sequence: CDR1 SGHTA, CDR2 FQGNSA. The length of the CDR3 is 13 residues. The V end lost 1 base, the J end lost 10 bases, and 11 bases lay between the germline ends. The CDR3, as DNA: TGTGCCAGCAGCTTAGACAAATTAGTCGAGCAGTTCTTC. This sequence encodes CASSLDKLVEQFF.

This sequence joins TRBV28 and TRBJ1-2; unclear D gene. This CDR3 region has 13 residues. Trimming shortened V by 6 bases and J by 2 bases, and 10 bases separated the two germline ends. CDR1 MDHEN and CDR2 SYDVKM come from the germline V gene. CDR3 coding DNA: TGTGCCAGCAGGAAACACGGAAACTATGGCTACACCTTC. It encodes CASRKHGNYGYTF.

The chain is built from TRBV12-3 or TRBV12-4 and TRBJ2-7; D is possibly TRBD1 or TRBD2 (5 bases each). The CDR3 is 13 amino acids. Trimming left V 6 bases short and J 3 bases short, with 12 bases between. The CDR3 sequence: CASSWDGLYEQYF. The CDR3 bases are TGTGCCAGCAGCTGGGACGGGCTCTACGAGCAGTACTTC.

This clonotype was detected a few times. The genes are TRBV12-3 or TRBV12-4 and TRBJ2-1, with TRBD2 identical over 12 bases. Unmatched junction bases numbered 17, after V lost 5 bases and J lost 3 bases. This CDR3 spans 20 amino acids. CDR3: CASSARTRRLAGAVYNEQFF. CDR3 nucleotide sequence: TGTGCCAGCAGTGCCCGTACTAGAAGACTAGCGGGAGCCGTCTACAATGAGCAGTTCTTC.